This T cell receptor beta chain was sequenced in a study of T cells in localized non-small cell lung cancer. Profiled with immunoSEQ multiplex PCR; TCRdb holds only in-frame clones, not every one. The table records about 25,000 clones, 92% of them present only once. From germline, CDR1 is MNHEY and CDR2 SVGAGI. The CDR3 runs to 15 residues. V lost 6 bases, J lost 6 bases, and 20 bases lay in between. Whole-study findings and limits: Adjacent lung was found to contain a median roughly 58 of the top 100 tumor clones. Clonality of T cells reached its maximum in uninvolved adjacent lung, surpassing tumor.

On this clone itself: The antigen remains undetermined.

The V call is TRBV6-5, the J call TRBJ1-2; D gene ambiguous. The sample in question was peripheral blood, obtained before any cancer treatment. This TCR came from a woman aged 35-75 years with stage I lung adenocarcinoma. This CDR3 is CASSYGGILGDGYTF. In DNA form, the CDR3 reads TGTGCCAGCAGCTACGGAGGGATTCTTGGTGATGGCTACACCTTC.